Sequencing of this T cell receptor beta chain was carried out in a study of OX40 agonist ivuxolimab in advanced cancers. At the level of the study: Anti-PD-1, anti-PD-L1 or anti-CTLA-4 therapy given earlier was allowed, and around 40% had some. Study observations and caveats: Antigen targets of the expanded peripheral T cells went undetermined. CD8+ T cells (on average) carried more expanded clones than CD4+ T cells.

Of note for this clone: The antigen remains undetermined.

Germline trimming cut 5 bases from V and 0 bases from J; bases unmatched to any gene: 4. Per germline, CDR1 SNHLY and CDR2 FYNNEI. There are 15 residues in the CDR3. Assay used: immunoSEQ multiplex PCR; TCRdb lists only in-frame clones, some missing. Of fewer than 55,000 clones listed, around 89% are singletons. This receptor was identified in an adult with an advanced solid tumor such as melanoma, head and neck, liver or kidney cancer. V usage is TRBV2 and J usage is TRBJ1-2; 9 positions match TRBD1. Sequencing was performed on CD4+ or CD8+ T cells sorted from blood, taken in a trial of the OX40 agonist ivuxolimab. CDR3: CASSYRDRANYGYTF. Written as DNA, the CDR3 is TGTGCCAGCAGTTATCGGGACAGGGCTAACTATGGCTACACCTTC.